This is a list of T cell receptor beta chains from one sample in a study of T cells in Graves' hyperthyroidism and ophthalmopathy. Each CDR3 protein is one row after TCRdb ran MiXCR on the multiplex PCR reads. The table has some 510,000 distinct CDR3 sequences, less than 25% seen once. Sequenced material: blood. Receptors originate from a man aged 18 to 30 with Graves' hyperthyroidism. CDR3s include the opening cysteine and the closing phenylalanine or tryptophan. Each record gives: D gene, J gene, V gene, clone size, CDR3 length, CDR3 DNA, CDR3 protein. The D gene is left open where the match is weak. The size of a clone is reported for some rows only, either as once, few or many, or as a class for expanded clones.

NA	TRBJ2-7	TRBV7-8	many	13	TGTGCCAGCAGCGAACGGGACACCTACGAGCAGTACTTC	CASSERDTYEQYF
NA	TRBJ2-7	TRBV11-2	NA	14	TGTGCCAGCAGCAACGTAGGGGAGATCTACGAGCAGTACTTC	CASSNVGEIYEQYF
TRBD1	TRBJ2-2	TRBV11-2	NA	15	TGTGCCAGCAGCCACTACAGGGGGAGTAACGGGGAGCTGTTTTTT	CASSHYRGSNGELFF
NA	TRBJ2-7	TRBV28	many	15	TGTGCCAGCAGGGACCCGGGCGGGTACTCCTACGAGCAGTACTTC	CASRDPGGYSYEQYF
TRBD2	TRBJ2-7	TRBV19	many	14	TGTGCCAGTAGTATCTTTGCGGGGGAAGACGAGCAGTACTTC	CASSIFAGEDEQYF
NA	TRBJ2-2	TRBV12-3/TRBV12-4	many	15	TGTGCCAGCAGTTTAGCGGGGGGCCACACCGGGGAGCTGTTTTTT	CASSLAGGHTGELFF
NA	TRBJ2-4	TRBV6-5	NA	15	TGTGCCAGCAGTTCATGGGGAGTGATCAAAAACATTCAGTACTTC	CASSSWGVIKNIQYF
NA	TRBJ1-5	TRBV5-1	many	15	TGCGCCAGCAGCGGCGTAGCCCCTGGCAATCAGCCCCAGCATTTT	CASSGVAPGNQPQHF
TRBD1	TRBJ1-2	TRBV3-1	few	13	TGTGCCAGCAGCCCGGGACAGGGCGGTGGCTACACCTTC	CASSPGQGGGYTF
NA	TRBJ1-3	TRBV12-3/TRBV12-4	many	15	TGTGCCAGCAGTTGGACAGCAAGCTCTGGAAACACCATATATTTT	CASSWTASSGNTIYF
NA	TRBJ2-4	TRBV13	NA	16	TGTGCCAGCAGCGGTCCGTCCAGCGGGGCCAAAAACATTCAGTACTTC	CASSGPSSGAKNIQYF
NA	TRBJ2-3	TRBV2	many	16	TGTGCCAGCAGGGTAGGGGAAGCTTTTAGCACAGATACGCAGTATTTT	CASRVGEAFSTDTQYF
NA	TRBJ2-7	TRBV6-1	NA	15	TGTGCCAGCAGTGAAAGGGACCACCTCTCCTACGAGCAGTACTTC	CASSERDHLSYEQYF
TRBD1	TRBJ2-2	TRBV11-2	NA	18	TGTGCCAGCAGCCTACCCCCCGCAGGGGGCGCAGACACCGGGGAGCTGTTTTTT	CASSLPPAGGADTGELFF
NA	TRBJ2-7	TRBV20-1	few	15	TGCAGTGCTAGAGATCCGGGGGTGTTCGTTCCCGAGCAGTACTTC	CSARDPGVFVPEQYF
TRBD1	TRBJ2-7	TRBV28	many	16	TGTGCCAGCAGTTTAGGGACAGGGGGGGAAACCTACGAGCAGTACTTC	CASSLGTGGETYEQYF
NA	TRBJ2-2	TRBV12-3/TRBV12-4	NA	12	TGTGCCACCCGGATAACCACCGGGGAGCTGTTTTTT	CATRITTGELFF
NA	TRBJ2-4	TRBV30	few	11	TGTGCCTGGGCCCGGGGAAACATTCAGTACTTC	CAWARGNIQYF
NA	TRBJ1-2	TRBV12-3/TRBV12-4	many	13	TGTGCCAGCAGTTTTCAGGGGCACTATGGCTACACCTTC	CASSFQGHYGYTF
NA	TRBJ1-6	TRBV28	NA	8	TGTGCCACAGGTTCCCTCCACTTT	CATGSLHF
NA	TRBJ1-2	TRBV20-1	NA	13	TGCAGTGCTAGCATCCGGACTAACTATGGCTACACCTTC	CSASIRTNYGYTF
NA	TRBJ2-5	TRBV5-1	few	14	TGCGCCAGCAGCTTGGCGGGGTTCGGGGAGACCCAGTACTTC	CASSLAGFGETQYF
NA	TRBJ2-2	TRBV7-6	NA	18	TGTGCCAGCAGCTTAGTATTGGTTGCGGTAGACAGGCCGGGGGAGCTGTTTTTT	CASSLVLVAVDRPGELFF
NA	TRBJ1-1	TRBV6-6	many	12	TGTGCCAGCAGTACAGGGTTGGCTGAAGCTTTCTTT	CASSTGLAEAFF
TRBD2	TRBJ2-7	TRBV28	NA	15	TGTGCCAGCACCGATTCCGGGACTACGTCCTACGAGCAGTACTTC	CASTDSGTTSYEQYF
NA	TRBJ2-7	TRBV20-1	few	13	TGCACCGCTAGGGACTCCAATTCCTACGAGCAGTACTTC	CTARDSNSYEQYF
NA	TRBJ2-5	TRBV12-3/TRBV12-4	many	17	TGTGCCAGCAGTCAAGTGGGCAGGGGAATTCTACAAGAGACCCAGTACTTC	CASSQVGRGILQETQYF
TRBD1	TRBJ1-6	TRBV28	NA	14	TGTGCCAGCAGCCAAACAGGGGAGAATTCACCCCTCCACTTT	CASSQTGENSPLHF
TRBD1	TRBJ2-5	TRBV12-5	many	16	TGTGCTAGTGGTTTCGAACTCTGGACAGGGACGGAGACCCAGTACTTC	CASGFELWTGTETQYF
TRBD1	TRBJ1-2	TRBV27	many	12	TGTGCCAGCGGGCCAGACAGGGGTGGCTACACCTTC	CASGPDRGGYTF
NA	TRBJ2-5	TRBV7-2	NA	15	TGTGCCAGCAGCTTAGGGGGGGTTTACCAAGAGACCCAGTACTTC	CASSLGGVYQETQYF
NA	TRBJ1-2	TRBV28	many	14	TGTGCCAGCAGCCCGGCCCTGACCCTATATGGCTACACCTTC	CASSPALTLYGYTF
NA	TRBJ1-1	TRBV11-2	NA	14	TGTGCCAGCAGCTTAGAGGGGAAAGGCAGTGAAGCTTTCTTT	CASSLEGKGSEAFF
NA	TRBJ1-3	TRBV2	many	17	TGTGCCAGCAGGGAAACCCCGGGACGGAGCTCTGGAAACACCATATATTTT	CASRETPGRSSGNTIYF
NA	TRBJ2-7	TRBV25-1	many	15	TGTGCCAGCAGTCCCTCCCAGGGGGGGCCCAACGAGCAGTACTTC	CASSPSQGGPNEQYF
NA	TRBJ2-5	TRBV18	few	14	TGTGCCAGCTCACCACTACCTTTTAAGGAGACCCAGTACTTC	CASSPLPFKETQYF
NA	TRBJ1-5	TRBV4-2	many	14	TGTGCCAGCAGCCTGCTCGGGGGGCATCAGCCCCAGCATTTT	CASSLLGGHQPQHF
NA	TRBJ2-5	TRBV12-3/TRBV12-4	many	12	TGTGCCAGCAGTTTCGCCGGAGAGACCCAGTACTTC	CASSFAGETQYF
TRBD1	TRBJ1-2	TRBV19	many	16	TGTGCCAGTAGTTTTCGACAGGGGGCAAGGGACTATGGCTACACCTTC	CASSFRQGARDYGYTF
TRBD1	TRBJ2-2	TRBV6-1	many	18	TGTGCCAGCAGTGGTCCCGGGACAGGGAATGAGAACACCGGGGAGCTGTTTTTT	CASSGPGTGNENTGELFF
TRBD2	TRBJ2-2	TRBV2	NA	16	TGTGCCAGCAGTGAATTAGCGGGGACGAACACCGGGGAGCTGTTTTTT	CASSELAGTNTGELFF
NA	TRBJ1-1	TRBV20-1	many	12	TGCAGTGCTAGAGCGAGGAATAGGGAGACTTTCTTT	CSARARNRETFF
NA	TRBJ2-5	TRBV27	NA	13	TGTGCCAGCAGTTCCTTTCTGGGGGAGACCCAGTACTTC	CASSSFLGETQYF
NA	TRBJ2-7	TRBV5-1	NA	16	TGCGCCAGCACAGCATTGGGCAGAGCGGAGGCCCACGAGCAGTACTTC	CASTALGRAEAHEQYF
NA	TRBJ2-2	TRBV12-3/TRBV12-4	many	12	TGTGCCAGCAGCCATTCCACCGGGGAGCTGTTTTTT	CASSHSTGELFF
NA	TRBJ1-3	TRBV13	many	20	TGTGCCAGCAGCTTCCCGAGAAGGGGTAACCTTCTTAGCTCTGGAAACACCATATATTTT	CASSFPRRGNLLSSGNTIYF
NA	TRBJ2-7	TRBV30	many	11	TGTGCCTTCGAGGGGACCGCAGTGCAGTACTTC	CAFEGTAVQYF
NA	TRBJ1-2	TRBV6-2/TRBV6-3	NA	14	TGTGCCAGCATTCCAGGTGGATCTAACTATGGCTACACCTTC	CASIPGGSNYGYTF
TRBD1	TRBJ1-1	TRBV3-1	NA	14	TGTGCCGGCAGCTACGGGACAGGGAACACTGAAGCTTTCTTT	CAGSYGTGNTEAFF
NA	TRBJ1-2	TRBV2	many	13	TGTGCCAGCAGTGAATCACAATCCTATGGCTACACCTTC	CASSESQSYGYTF
NA	TRBJ1-5	TRBV6-1	many	14	TGTGCCAGCAGTCAGAGACTGAACAATCAGCCCCAGCATTTT	CASSQRLNNQPQHF
TRBD2	TRBJ2-7	TRBV11-2	few	16	TGTGCCAGCAGCTTAGACGGGGGGACCCCAAGGCTCGAGCAGTACTTC	CASSLDGGTPRLEQYF
NA	TRBJ2-5	TRBV24-1	many	13	TGTGCCACCAGTGTACAGGGTTGGGAGACCCAGTACTTC	CATSVQGWETQYF
NA	TRBJ2-1	TRBV11-3	few	14	TGTGCCAGCAGCCCTTATTCGGACTGGAATGAGCAGTTCTTC	CASSPYSDWNEQFF
NA	TRBJ1-2	TRBV12-3/TRBV12-4	many	13	TGTGCCAGCAGTCACAGGGCTCCGGATGGCTACACCTTC	CASSHRAPDGYTF
NA	TRBJ2-7	TRBV2	many	14	TGTGCCAGCAGTGAAGCCTTACAATCGGGGGAGCAGTACTTC	CASSEALQSGEQYF
TRBD2	TRBJ2-7	TRBV7-2	many	15	TGTGCCAGCAGCTTAGGGGCTAGCGGGTACTACGAGCAGTACTTC	CASSLGASGYYEQYF
TRBD2	TRBJ2-5	TRBV27	NA	15	TGTGCCAGCAGTTACAAGACTAGCGGGAAAGAGACCCAGTACTTC	CASSYKTSGKETQYF
NA	TRBJ1-1	TRBV13	many	15	TGTGCCAGCAGCTTGCAGGGACACTCGACCACTGAAGCTTTCTTT	CASSLQGHSTTEAFF
TRBD2	TRBJ2-2	TRBV19	NA	13	TGTGCCAGTAGTATTCTTTTGGGCGGGGGGCTGTTTTTT	CASSILLGGGLFF